The clone carrying this T cell receptor beta chain was counted ten times or more. This specimen belongs to a study of identical twins. The CDR3 runs 16 residues. J was trimmed by 1 base and V by 3 bases; bases with no gene match: 4. CDR1 is MGHRA, CDR2 YSYEKL, per germline. Each CDR3 protein gets one entry after TCRdb re-called the 5' RACE reads with MiXCR. The data hold approximately 600,000 distinct CDR3 sequences, with about 7.6% observed a single time. These data also formed part of another study, on yellow fever vaccine responses in identical twins.

The chain joins TRBV4-1 to TRBJ2-1; 9 bases align to TRBD2. Sample: PBMCs. The receptor's source is a woman in her late teens or twenties in good health. The DNA for the CDR3 is TGCGCCAGCAGCCACCCCGGACTAGCGTCCTACAATGAGCAGTTCTTC. It codes for CASSHPGLASYNEQFF.